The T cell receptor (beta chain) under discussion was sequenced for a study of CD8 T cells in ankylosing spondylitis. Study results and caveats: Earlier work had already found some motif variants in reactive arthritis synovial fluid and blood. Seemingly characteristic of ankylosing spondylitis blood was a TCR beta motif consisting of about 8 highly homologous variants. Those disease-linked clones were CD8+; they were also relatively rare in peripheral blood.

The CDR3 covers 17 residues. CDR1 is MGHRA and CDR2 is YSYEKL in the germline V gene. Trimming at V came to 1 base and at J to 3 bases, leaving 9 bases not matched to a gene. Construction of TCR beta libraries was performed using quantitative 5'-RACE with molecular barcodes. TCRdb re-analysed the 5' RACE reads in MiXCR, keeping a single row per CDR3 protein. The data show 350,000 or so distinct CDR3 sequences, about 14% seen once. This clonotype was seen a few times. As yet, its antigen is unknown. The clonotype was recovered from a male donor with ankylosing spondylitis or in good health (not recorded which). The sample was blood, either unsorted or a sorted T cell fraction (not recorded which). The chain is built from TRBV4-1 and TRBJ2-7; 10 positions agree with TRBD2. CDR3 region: CASSQALAGLPGYEQYF. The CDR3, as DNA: TGCGCCAGCAGCCAAGCACTAGCGGGACTACCGGGCTACGAGCAGTACTTC.